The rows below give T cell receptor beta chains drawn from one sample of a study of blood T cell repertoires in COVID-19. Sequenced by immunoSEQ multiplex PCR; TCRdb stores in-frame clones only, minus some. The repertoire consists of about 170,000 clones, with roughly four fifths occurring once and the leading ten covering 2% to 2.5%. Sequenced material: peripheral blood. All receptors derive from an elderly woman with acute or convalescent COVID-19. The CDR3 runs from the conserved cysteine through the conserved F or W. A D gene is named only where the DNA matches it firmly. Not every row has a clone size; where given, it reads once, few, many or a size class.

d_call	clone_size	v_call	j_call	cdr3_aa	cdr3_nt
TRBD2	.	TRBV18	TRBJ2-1	CASSPPTSGPYNEQFF	TGTGCCAGCTCACCGCCGACTAGCGGGCCGTACAATGAGCAGTTCTTC
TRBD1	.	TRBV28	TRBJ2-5	CASSAHSTGVDETQYF	TGTGCCAGCAGTGCCCACTCGACAGGGGTCGATGAGACCCAGTACTTC
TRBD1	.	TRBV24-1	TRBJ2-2	CATSEPDRGITGELFF	TGTGCCACCAGTGAGCCGGACAGGGGGATAACCGGGGAGCTGTTTTTT
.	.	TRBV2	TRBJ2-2	CATSERSNTGELFF	TGTGCCACCTCAGAGCGCTCGAACACCGGGGAGCTGTTTTTT
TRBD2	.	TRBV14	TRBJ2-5	CASSPRGGHNWETQYF	TGTGCCAGCAGCCCGCGGGGGGGGCACAACTGGGAGACCCAGTACTTC
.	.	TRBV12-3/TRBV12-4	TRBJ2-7	CASSNGYEQYF	TGTGCCAGCTCGAACGGCTACGAGCAGTACTTC
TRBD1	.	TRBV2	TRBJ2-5	CASSGRQGFVSETQYF	TGTGCCAGCAGTGGCAGACAGGGGTTCGTTTCGGAGACCCAGTACTTC
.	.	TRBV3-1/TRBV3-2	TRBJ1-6	CASSQGTVNNSPLHF	TGTGCCAGCAGCCAAGGGACAGTAAATAATTCACCCCTCCACTTT
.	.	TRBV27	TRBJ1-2	CASRPVALGYGYTF	TGTGCCAGCAGGCCGGTTGCGCTTGGCTATGGCTACACCTTC
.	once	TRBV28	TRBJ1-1	CASSPTRLEAFF	TGTGCCAGCAGTCCAACCAGACTCGAAGCTTTCTTT
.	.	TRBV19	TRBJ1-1	CASSNQGWPEAFF	TGTGCCAGTAGTAACCAGGGGTGGCCTGAAGCTTTCTTT
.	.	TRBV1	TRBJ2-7	CTSSQTARTSSSYEQYF	TGCACCAGCAGCCAAACTGCCCGAACTAGCAGCTCCTACGAGCAGTACTTC
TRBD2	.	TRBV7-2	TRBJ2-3	CASSLSLAGGSGTQYF	TGTGCCAGCAGCTTAAGTCTGGCGGGGGGTTCAGGTACGCAGTATTTT
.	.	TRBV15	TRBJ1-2	CATSKDGLTGGPQANYGYTF	TGTGCCACCAGCAAGGACGGCTTGACCGGAGGACCTCAAGCTAACTATGGCTACACCTTC
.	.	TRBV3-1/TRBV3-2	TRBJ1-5	CASSQGSQGGLPQHF	TGTGCCAGCAGCCAAGGATCTCAGGGAGGGCTGCCCCAGCATTTT
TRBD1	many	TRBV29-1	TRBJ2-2	CSVRVQGAGELFF	TGCAGCGTTAGGGTACAGGGGGCCGGGGAGCTGTTTTTT